Following are 23 T cell receptor beta chains from one sample sequenced in a study of blood T cell repertoires in COVID-19. Using immunoSEQ multiplex PCR, the repertoire was profiled, and TCRdb retains in-frame clones only, with some absent. The repertoire consists of under 200,000 clones, with around 87% occurring once and the leading ten covering roughly 0.95%. The specimen sequenced was peripheral blood. The receptor source for this set is a man aged 18 to 29 with acute or convalescent COVID-19.

This chain uses TRBV7-3 with TRBJ2-3; the match to TRBD1 covers 12 bases. This CDR3 has 16 amino acids. In germline, CDR1 is SGHTA, CDR2 FQGTGA. V shed 2 bases and J 4 bases; nucleotides not matched to a gene: 4. The CDR3 here is CASSLGTGGVADTQYF. The CDR3 DNA sequence: TGTGCCAGCAGCTTAGGGACAGGGGGCGTAGCAGATACGCAGTATTTT.

The chain is built from TRBV7-9 and TRBJ1-1; D gene uncertain. With 1 base removed from V and 6 bases from J, the gap between germline ends came to 6 bases. CDR3 length equals 12 residues. Germline V gene sequence: CDR1 SEHNR, CDR2 FQNEAQ (reference sequence). CDR3 loop: CASSLVGAEAFF. The CDR3 nucleotides are TGTGCCAGCAGCTTAGTCGGGGCTGAAGCTTTCTTT. Based on the CDR3 plus reference TRBV7-9 and TRBJ1-1, the full variable domain is DTGVSQNPRHKITKRGQNVTFRCDPISEHNRLYWYRQTLGQGPEFLTYFQNEAQLEKSRLLSDRFSAERPKGSFSTLEIQRTEQGDSAMYLCASSLVGAEAFFGQGTRLTVV.

A few counts support this clone. This sequence joins TRBV12-2 and TRBJ1-5. TRBV12-2 is a recognized pseudogene. This CDR3 is 15 amino acids long. The CDR3 DNA reads TGTGCAAGTCGCGTGAGGGGGGGCAGACATCAGCCCCAGCATTTT. It encodes CASRVRGGRHQPQHF.

The gene calls are TRBV28 and TRBJ1-1, with 8 bases matching TRBD1. Trimming took 4 bases from V and 1 from J; bases not matched to a gene: 2. The CDR3 has 14 amino acids. Germline CDR1 reads MDHEN; CDR2 reads SYDVKM. The CDR3 sequence is CASSSTGENTEAFF. Here the CDR3 DNA reads TGTGCCAGCAGTTCGACAGGGGAGAACACTGAAGCTTTCTTT. The full variable domain, completed using reference TRBV28 and TRBJ1-1, is DVKVTQSSRYLVKRTGEKVFLECVQDMDHENMFWYRQDPGLGLRLIYFSYDVKMKEKGDIPEGYSVSREKKERFSLILESASTNQTSMYLCASSSTGENTEAFFGQGTRLTVV.

The chain combines TRBV6-2 or TRBV6-3 with TRBJ1-1; possible D gene TRBD1, 5 bases. V was pared by 5 bases and J by 5 bases, with 9 bases between. The V gene's germline CDR1 is MNHEY and CDR2 SVGEGT. The CDR3 consists of 12 residues. The CDR3 DNA reads TGTGCCAGCAGTGCAGGGAATACTGAAGCTTTCTTT. Translating it yields CASSAGNTEAFF.

The gene calls are TRBV4-1 and TRBJ2-1; weak D call: TRBD1 (5 bases). Germline V gene sequence: CDR1 MGHRA, CDR2 YSYEKL. The V and J ends lost 0 bases and 4 bases respectively, with 10 bases between them. This CDR3 comprises 15 residues. CDR3 nucleotide sequence: TGCGCCAGCAGCCAAGACAGGGTTGGTTACAATGAGCAGTTCTTC. Translated, it gives CASSQDRVGYNEQFF.

The V gene is TRBV29-1, the J gene TRBJ2-3; perhaps TRBD2 as D (5 bases). Trimming stripped 4 bases from V and 4 bases from J, with 15 bases between. This CDR3 is built from 14 residues. CDR1 is SQVTM, CDR2 ANQGSEA, per germline. The CDR3 sequence: CSVGNRGKADTQYF. CDR3 in DNA: TGCAGCGTTGGGAATAGAGGGAAAGCAGATACGCAGTATTTT.

The V call is TRBV2, the J call TRBJ1-5; D is uncertain. Germline V lookup: CDR1 SNHLY, CDR2 FYNNEI. The V end lost 4 bases, the J end lost 0 bases, and 10 bases lay between the germline ends. The CDR3 spans 15 residues. CDR3 nucleotides: TGTGCCAGCAGTGGTCCCACGGGTAGCAATCAGCCCCAGCATTTT. It specifies CASSGPTGSNQPQHF.

This chain joins TRBV5-1 and TRBJ2-3; 7 nucleotides match TRBD1. CDR1 is SGHRS, CDR2 YFSETQ, per germline. The CDR3 extends over 14 amino acids. Germline trimming cut 5 bases from V and 2 bases from J; bases unmatched to any gene: 5. CDR3 bases: TGCGCCAGCAGGCCGGGACAGTACACAGATACGCAGTATTTT. Its translation: CASRPGQYTDTQYF.

As DNA, the CDR3 is TGCGCCAGCAGCTACGGACAGGGAGGCACTGAAGCTTTCTTT. This encodes CASSYGQGGTEAFF. This chain connects TRBV5-1 to TRBJ1-1; TRBD1 matches 8 bases. Germline V gives CDR1 SGHRS, CDR2 YFSETQ. The CDR3 is 14 residues long. Losses at the gene ends were 3 bases for V and 4 bases for J; bases not matched to a gene: 5.

Comment on this clone: Different DNA sequences within this sample yield the same CDR3. This chain uses TRBV9 with TRBJ1-5; TRBD1 might be the D (6 bases). Trimming shortened V by 0 bases and J by 1 base, and 8 bases separated the two germline ends. The CDR3 loop spans 15 amino acids. The germline CDR1 and CDR2 sequences are SGDLS and YYNGEE. DNA for the CDR3: TGTGCCAGCAGCGTAGGCCAGGGGAGCAATCAGCCCCAGCATTTT. This codes for CASSVGQGSNQPQHF.

The chain joins TRBV11-3 to TRBJ1-1; D not certain. CDR1 is SGHNT, CDR2 YENEEA, per germline. Trimming stripped 1 base from V and 1 base from J, with 4 bases between. The CDR3 consists of 13 residues. In DNA, the CDR3 is TGTGCCAGCAGCTTAGCATCGAACACTGAAGCTTTCTTT. Translation: CASSLASNTEAFF. The entire variable domain, with the rest obtained from reference TRBV11-3 and TRBJ1-1, is as follows: EAGVVQSPRYKIIEKKQPVAFWCNPISGHNTLYWYLQNLGQGPELLIRYENEEAVDDSQLPKDRFSAERLKGVDSTLKIQPAELGDSAVYLCASSLASNTEAFFGQGTRLTVV.

The chain couples TRBV5-1 to TRBJ2-6; 7 bases match TRBD2. Trimming cost V 4 bases and J 1 base; bases outside gene matches: 11. The germline CDR1 and CDR2 sequences are SGHRS and YFSETQ. The CDR3 is 18 amino acids. CDR3 sequence reads: CASSELGEGGSGANVLTF. Written as DNA, the CDR3 is TGCGCCAGCAGCGAGCTGGGGGAGGGCGGTTCTGGGGCCAACGTCCTGACTTTC.

With respect to this clone: At one end the junction does not follow the germline gene, possibly because of a read error. The chain employs TRBV6-1 and TRBJ2-3; D might be TRBD1 or TRBD2, each matching 6 bases. The CDR3 is made up of 15 amino acids. Germline loops: CDR1 MNHNS, CDR2 SASEGT. The CDR3 region is CASSEGGTSTDTQYF. The DNA for the CDR3 is TGTGCCAGCAGCGAAGGGGGGACTAGCACAGATACGCAGTATTTT.

The chain carries TRBV19 and TRBJ1-2; tentative D call: TRBD1 (6 bases). The germline gives CDR1 LNHDA, CDR2 SQIVND (reference sequence). The CDR3 extends over 18 amino acids. With 3 bases removed from V and 0 bases from J, the gap between germline ends came to 20 bases. In DNA form, the CDR3 reads TGTGCCAGTAGTATTTCTGGTTCTGGCAGGGGCGCTAACTATGGCTACACCTTC. This gives the protein CASSISGSGRGANYGYTF.

J is TRBJ1-1 and V is TRBV5-8; D may be TRBD1 (5 bases). The germline gives CDR1 SGHTS, CDR2 YDEGEE. This CDR3 has 14 amino acids. Trimming stripped 0 bases from V and 6 bases from J, with 12 bases between. This CDR3 reads CASSLVGVISEAFF. The CDR3 region has the DNA TGTGCCAGCAGCTTGGTAGGGGTTATTTCTGAAGCTTTCTTT.

The CDR3 protein is CASSGGTGELFF. The DNA for the CDR3 is TGTGCCAGCAGCGGGGGGACCGGGGAGCTGTTTTTT. This chain links TRBV7-9 with TRBJ2-2; tentative D call: TRBD2 (6 bases). This CDR3 is 12 amino acids long. Trimming left V 5 bases short and J 5 bases short, with 6 bases between. The germline V gene has CDR1 SEHNR and CDR2 FQNEAQ (reference sequence).

The chain combines TRBV7-3 with TRBJ2-5, with D possibly being TRBD1 (6 bases). The V end was cut by 9 bases, the J end by 1 base, with 12 bases between. The CDR3 has 13 amino acids. Per the germline V gene, CDR1 is SGHTA and CDR2 is FQGTGA. CDR3 in DNA: TGTGCCAGTTCACAGGGTTTCCAAGAGACCCAGTACTTC. It is translated as CASSQGFQETQYF.

V is TRBV5-5 and J is TRBJ1-5, with TRBD1 matching 7 bases. Looked up from germline, CDR1 is SGHKS and CDR2 is YYEKEE (reference sequence). The V gene end was trimmed by 4 bases and the J gene end by 6 bases; junction bases not matched to a gene: 10. The CDR3 loop spans 15 amino acids. Written as DNA, the CDR3 is TGTGCCAGCAGCGTTAGAACAGGGGCTGGTCAGCCCCAGCATTTT. It specifies CASSVRTGAGQPQHF.

This chain uses TRBV4-1 with TRBJ1-1, with D perhaps matching TRBD1 (5 bases). Germline values: CDR1 MGHRA, CDR2 YSYEKL. Trimming removed 3 bases from V and 1 base from J, with 12 bases in between. This CDR3 has 15 residues. The CDR3 loop is CASSHFRGQNTEAFF. The DNA of the CDR3 is TGCGCCAGCAGCCATTTTAGAGGACAGAACACTGAAGCTTTCTTT.

This rearrangement joins TRBV20-1 to TRBJ2-7; D possibly corresponds to TRBD1 (6 bases). This CDR3 has 11 amino acids. The germline V gene has CDR1 DFQATT and CDR2 SNEGSKA (reference sequence). Trimming left V 6 bases short and J 5 bases short, with 11 bases between. CDR3 DNA sequence: TGCAGTGCGACAGGTGGCCACGAGCAGTACGTC. Translated: CSATGGHEQYV.

The chain uses TRBV7-2 and TRBJ2-1; D might be TRBD2 (5 bases). This CDR3 region has 13 residues. V was trimmed by 8 bases and J by 4 bases, leaving 12 bases between them. The germline V gene has CDR1 SGHTA and CDR2 FQGNSA. The DNA of the CDR3 is TGTGCCAGCCTCCGTCCGGGATACAATGAGCAGTTCTTC. This translates into CASLRPGYNEQFF.

This clone was observed a few times. The chain joins TRBV10-2 to TRBJ2-1; the match to TRBD2 covers 7 bases. Germline V gives CDR1 WSHSY, CDR2 SAAADI. The V gene end was trimmed by 7 bases and the J gene end by 5 bases; junction bases not matched to a gene: 8. This CDR3 contains 14 residues. The CDR3 region has the DNA TGCGCCAGCACTCGCGGGGGAGGCCACAATGAGCAGTTCTTC. Its protein is CASTRGGGHNEQFF.